Described below is a single T cell receptor beta chain sequence and its context. Antigen: not known. Blood draws occurred at baseline, cycle 4 day 1, and cycle 7 day 1. The entry originates in a study of OX40 agonist ivuxolimab in advanced cancers. This CDR3 is 14 amino acids long. CDR1 MRHNA and CDR2 SNTAGT come from the germline V gene. V was clipped by 6 bases and J by 2 bases, with 11 bases between them. Study observations and caveats: Patients who responded partially at 0.1-3.0 mg/kg showed clonal expansion ranking among the lowest.

Sequencing used immunoSEQ multiplex PCR; TCRdb keeps in-frame clones, though not all of them. In the table there are under 90,000 clones, about 93% of which are singletons. Sequenced here: CD4+ or CD8+ T cells sorted from blood, sampled in a trial of the OX40 agonist ivuxolimab. The source of this sequence is an adult with an advanced solid tumor such as melanoma, head and neck, liver or kidney cancer. The chain joins TRBV6-4 to TRBJ1-5; tentatively, D is TRBD1 (5 bases). Here the CDR3 DNA reads TGTGCCAGCAGGCGGGGCCACCGCAATCAGCCCCAGCATTTT. The encoded protein is CASRRGHRNQPQHF.